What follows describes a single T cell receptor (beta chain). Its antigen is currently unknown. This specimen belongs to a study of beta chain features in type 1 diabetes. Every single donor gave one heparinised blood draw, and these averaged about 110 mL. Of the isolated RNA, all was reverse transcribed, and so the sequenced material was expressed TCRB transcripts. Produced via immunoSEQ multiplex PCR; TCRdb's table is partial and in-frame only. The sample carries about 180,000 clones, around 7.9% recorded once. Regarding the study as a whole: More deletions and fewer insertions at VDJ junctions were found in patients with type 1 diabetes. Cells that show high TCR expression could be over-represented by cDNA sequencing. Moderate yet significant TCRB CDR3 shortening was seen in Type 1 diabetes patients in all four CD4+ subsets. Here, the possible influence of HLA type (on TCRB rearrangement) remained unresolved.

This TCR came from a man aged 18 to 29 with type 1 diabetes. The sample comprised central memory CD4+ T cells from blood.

CDR3 nucleotide sequence: TGTGCCAGCAGTGGGGGGTGGGGGCCGCAATCCTACGAGCAGTACTTC. It codes for CASSGGWGPQSYEQYF. The chain couples TRBV6-1 to TRBJ2-7; maybe TRBD1 (6 bases). In germline, CDR1 is MNHNS, CDR2 SASEGT. This CDR3 is 16 amino acids long. V lost 4 bases, J lost 1 base, and 17 bases lay in between.